A single TCR beta chain is shown here with its context. The specificity of this receptor is unknown. Nothing much larger sits one base from this clone, and base qualities are not available. V is shortened by 1 base, J by 5 bases, and the region joining them spans 11 bases. Reading from cysteine to phenylalanine, the CDR3 counts 14 amino acids. Only the CDR3 region is kept as DNA, spanning 42 bases read in frame from base 1. Taken from the germline V gene, the CDR1 and CDR2 loops are MDHEN and SYDVKM. This sample is drawn from a study of T cell responses to AZD1222 COVID-19 vaccine (TCRdb year 2021). Broadly, across the study: AZD1222 recipients with second doses at about 4 weeks or about 12 weeks were pooled, because spike-specific TCR depth and breadth did not differ between schedules. A total of approximately 250 trial participants underwent TCR sequencing, of whom some 200 had received two doses of AZD1222 and some 26 had received two doses of the MenACWY control vaccine. Trial participants were enrolled into age subgroups of 18-55, 56-69 and 70-plus years, which contained roughly 150, 30 and 60 TCR-sequenced participants, respectively. Study-wide findings and limitations: Vaccine-associated CD4 TCRs spanned the whole spike protein, with dominant responses in regions 160-218 and 743-854. In the small 56-69-year group, the increase in depth fell short of significance, most likely because of low power. Participants were mostly white British, with more females than males. The authors suggested clonal diversity may have been underestimated. Reportedly, almost half of the unique spike-specific TCRs recognized epitopes lying outside the regions that are mutated in the B.1.351 and B.1.1.7 variants. Because no samples from the day 14 peak response were available, repertoires could be characterized only after the peak T cell response. Spike-specific TCR breadth and depth rose significantly after two AZD1222 doses compared with day 0 and with MenACWY recipients. Conclusions about previously exposed vaccinees were limited because only a handful of AZD1222 recipients were SARS-CoV-2 seropositive at baseline.

The CDR3 regions of human TCRbeta chains were analyzed by immunosequencing. In the source study's methods: TCRs in the repertoires were compared against a reference library of SARS-CoV-2-specific TCRs that had been generated with the MIRA antigen-specificity platform. Breadth meant the fraction of unique TCRs that were SARS-CoV-2-associated, whereas depth meant the fraction of total T cells that were SARS-CoV-2-associated. Using the MIRA data, every spike-specific TCR was mapped to the spike region that the TCR reacted to and assigned to either a CD4 or a CD8 class. Log10-transformed breadth and depth values were compared by one-way ANOVA with Sidak's multiple comparisons tests. In TCRdb, the immuneACCESS table is reduced to in-frame sequences with V and J assigned. These tables do not hold every clone; where another copy was compared, an unresolved V gene accounts for under half, and the others remain unexplained. From that table come the V and J calls and clone size; the DNA was used to work out D and trimming. Recorded for this sample are 85,000 to 130,000 clones; 90% of them occurred a single time. The ten top clones hold around 5.1% of the sample.

Taken with the paper, the label for time point translates to: baseline before first vaccination. The vaccinee samples were drawn from two UK trials, COV001 and COV002, one of which was a single-blind randomized controlled phase 2/3 trial testing AZD1222 (ChAdOx1 nCoV-19) in healthy adults. For TCRbeta chain sequencing, PBMC samples from trial participants were taken at day 0 and at day 28 after the second dose. This sequence originates from an adult in good health. The chain links TRBV28 with TRBJ1-2; too little of a D gene remains to name it. The sequenced sample was peripheral blood, obtained on day 0 of AZD1222 vaccination. The CDR3 region: CASSLSTPEYGYTF. The sequenced DNA is TGTGCCAGCAGTTTATCCACCCCGGAGTATGGCTACACCTTC.